This T cell receptor (beta chain) is drawn from a study of CD8 T cells in ankylosing spondylitis. Overall study results and limits: According to the report, clones linked to the disease were significantly enriched in matched synovial fluid samples taken from ankylosing spondylitis patients. Among TCR beta sequences, a motif of eight highly homologous variants appeared characteristic of ankylosing spondylitis blood. Disease-linked clones, CD8+, were relatively rare in peripheral blood. Existing reports had already noted some motif variants in reactive arthritis synovial fluid and blood.

The germline V gene encodes CDR1 SGHRS and CDR2 YFSETQ. The CDR3 spans 13 residues. Generation of TCR beta libraries employed quantitative 5'-RACE incorporating molecular barcodes. TCRdb ran MiXCR on the 5' RACE reads and lists one entry per CDR3 protein. The sample holds about 540,000 distinct CDR3 sequences, 9.5% to 15% seen once. This clonotype showed up many times. The target antigen is unknown. One end of the junction fails to match germline, which may point to a read error. This sequence originates from a male donor with ankylosing spondylitis. The source material was blood, either unsorted or a sorted T cell fraction (not recorded which). The chain employs TRBV5-1 and TRBJ2-3; 9 nucleotides align to TRBD1. CDR3 protein: CASSGQGTDTQYF. CDR3 DNA: TGTGCCAGCAGCGGACAGGGGACAGATACGCAGTATTTT.